This T cell receptor (beta chain) was profiled in a study of tumor-infiltrating lymphocytes in primary liver carcinoma. Whole-study context: There were roughly 3.5 to 7.13 million productive TCRbeta reads per sample, a yield similar across tissue types.

CDR1 and CDR2 (germline): MNHEY, SVGAGI. This CDR3 comprises 14 residues. V gave up 7 bases and J gave up 5 bases, with 18 bases separating them. Study-wide findings and caveats: Between tumor regions, pairs overlapped more than tumor-adjacent and tumor-blood pairs did.

In regard to this clonotype: Antigen unknown. It is likely a read error, because the conserved phenylalanine at the end of the CDR3 is missing.

DNA and RNA were both co-extracted from approximately 22-30 mg of bulk tissue that had not been sorted. Every tumor sample analyzed contained over 90% viable tumor cells. The template, about 500 ng total RNA, yielded TCR beta cDNA made with a constant-region primer. Libraries covering TCR beta were generated through three nested multiplex PCR rounds (using a slightly modified ARM-PCR). Rounds one and two of PCR, each of around 9 cycles, were primed with TRBV1-TRBV30 forward primers and a C-beta reverse primer. MiXCR, run by TCRdb on the multiplex PCR reads, gives a single entry per CDR3 protein. This table has 40,000 to 55,000 distinct CDR3 sequences, 60% to 85% appearing once.

The receptor was isolated from a man aged 35 to 55 with primary liver carcinoma and hepatitis B virus infection. The chain recombines TRBV6-5 with TRBJ2-7; D not certain. The sample taken for sequencing was liver tumor tissue from sampling region 5. Subset indicated: tumor region T5, tumor centre. The CDR3 reads CASNPSGRVNEQYL. CDR3 nucleotides: TGTGCCAGCAATCCCTCTGGTCGTGTTAACGAGCAGTACCTC.